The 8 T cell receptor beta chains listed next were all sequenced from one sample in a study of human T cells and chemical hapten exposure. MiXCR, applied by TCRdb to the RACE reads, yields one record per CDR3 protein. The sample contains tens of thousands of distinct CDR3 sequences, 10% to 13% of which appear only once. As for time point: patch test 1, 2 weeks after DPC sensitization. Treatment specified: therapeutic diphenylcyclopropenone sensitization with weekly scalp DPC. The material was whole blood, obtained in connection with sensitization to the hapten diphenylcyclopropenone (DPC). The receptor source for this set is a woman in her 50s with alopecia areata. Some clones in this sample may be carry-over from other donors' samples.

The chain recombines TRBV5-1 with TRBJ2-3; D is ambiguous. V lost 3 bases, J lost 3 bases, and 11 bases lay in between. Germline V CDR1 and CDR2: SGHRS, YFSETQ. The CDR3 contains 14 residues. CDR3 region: CASSSASQTDTQYF. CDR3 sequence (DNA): TGCGCCAGCAGCTCCGCCTCGCAGACAGATACGCAGTATTTT.

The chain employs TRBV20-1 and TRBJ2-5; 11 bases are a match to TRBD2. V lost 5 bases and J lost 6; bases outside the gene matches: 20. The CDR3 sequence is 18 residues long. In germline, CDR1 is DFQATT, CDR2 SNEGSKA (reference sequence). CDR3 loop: CSAGSELSGLAGPKTQYF. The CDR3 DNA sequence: TGCAGTGCTGGTTCTGAGCTCTCTGGACTAGCGGGCCCAAAGACCCAGTACTTC.

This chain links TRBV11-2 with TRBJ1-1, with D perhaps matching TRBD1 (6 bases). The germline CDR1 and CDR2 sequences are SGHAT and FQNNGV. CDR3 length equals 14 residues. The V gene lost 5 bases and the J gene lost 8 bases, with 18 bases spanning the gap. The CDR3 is CASSTYRVLSEAFF. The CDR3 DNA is TGTGCCAGCAGCACCTACAGGGTACTCAGCGAAGCTTTCTTT.

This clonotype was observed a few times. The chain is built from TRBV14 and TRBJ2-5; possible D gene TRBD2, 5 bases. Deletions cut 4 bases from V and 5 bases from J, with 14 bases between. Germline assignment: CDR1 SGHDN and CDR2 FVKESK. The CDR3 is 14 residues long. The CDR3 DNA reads TGTGCCAGCAGCCGATTCCCCGGGGTCGAGACCCAGTACTTC. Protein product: CASSRFPGVETQYF.

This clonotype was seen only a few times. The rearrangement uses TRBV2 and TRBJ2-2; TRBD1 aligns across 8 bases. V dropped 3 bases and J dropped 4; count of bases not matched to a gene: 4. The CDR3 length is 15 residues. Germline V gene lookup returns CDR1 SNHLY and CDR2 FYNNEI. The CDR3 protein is CASSEGRGRTGELFF. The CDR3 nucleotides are TGTGCCAGCAGTGAGGGCAGGGGGCGCACCGGGGAGCTGTTTTTT.

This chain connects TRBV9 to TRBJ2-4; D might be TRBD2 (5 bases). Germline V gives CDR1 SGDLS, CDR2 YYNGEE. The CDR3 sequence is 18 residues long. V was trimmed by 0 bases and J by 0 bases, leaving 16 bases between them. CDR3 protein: CASSVGVAGPIAKNIQYF. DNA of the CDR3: TGTGCCAGCAGCGTAGGGGTTGCGGGCCCCATAGCCAAAAACATTCAGTACTTC. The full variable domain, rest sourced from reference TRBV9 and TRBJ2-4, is DSGVTQTPKHLITATGQRVTLRCSPRSGDLSVYWYQQSLDQGLQFLIQYYNGEERAKGNILERFSAQQFPDLHSELNLSSLELGDSALYFCASSVGVAGPIAKNIQYFGAGTRLSVL.

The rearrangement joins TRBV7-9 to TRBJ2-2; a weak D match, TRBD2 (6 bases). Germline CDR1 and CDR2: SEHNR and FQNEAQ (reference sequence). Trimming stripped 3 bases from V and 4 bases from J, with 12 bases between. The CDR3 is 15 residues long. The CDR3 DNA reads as TGTGCCAGCAGCTTTTTCGGGAGTGGCACCGGGGAGCTGTTTTTT. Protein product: CASSFFGSGTGELFF.

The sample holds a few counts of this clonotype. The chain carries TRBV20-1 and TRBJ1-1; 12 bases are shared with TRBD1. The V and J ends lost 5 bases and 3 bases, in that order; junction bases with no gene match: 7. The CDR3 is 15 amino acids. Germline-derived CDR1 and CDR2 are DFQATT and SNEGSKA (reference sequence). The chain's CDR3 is CSALSRDRGHTEAFF. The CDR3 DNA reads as TGCAGTGCTCTTTCTCGGGACAGGGGGCACACTGAAGCTTTCTTT.